Presented here are 8 T cell receptor beta chains from one specimen sequenced in a study of T cell repertoires in cytomegalovirus infection. Each CDR3 protein gets one entry after TCRdb re-called the reads with MiXCR. The sample holds about 680,000 distinct CDR3 sequences, approximately 24% seen once. The specimen was CD8+ T cells from PBMCs. These receptors were taken from a human donor in good health (CMV status not recorded). Some clones in this sample may be carry-over from other donors' samples.

This clonotype has a handful of counts. The chain employs TRBV19 and TRBJ2-1, with a weak D call TRBD2 (7 bases). The CDR3 totals 16 residues. Per the germline V gene, CDR1 is LNHDA and CDR2 is SQIVND (reference sequence). The ends were cut back, 3 bases at V and 2 bases at J, with 14 bases in the middle. The CDR3 DNA reads TGTGCCAGTAGTATGATCCGGGGGGCCGCCTACAATGAGCAGTTCTTC. Translated: CASSMIRGAAYNEQFF.

This clonotype was counted between two and nine times. The chain has TRBV6-6 and TRBJ1-1; D not resolved. From germline, CDR1 is MNHNY and CDR2 SVGAGI (reference sequence). This CDR3 region has 15 residues. Trimming stripped 0 bases from V and 0 bases from J, with 8 bases between. The chain's CDR3 is CASSYSLELNTEAFF. In DNA, the CDR3 is TGTGCCAGCAGTTACTCGCTGGAATTGAACACTGAAGCTTTCTTT.

This rearrangement joins TRBV7-9 to TRBJ1-2, with 8 bases lining up with TRBD1. The CDR3 is 12 residues long. V dropped 6 bases and J dropped 7; count of bases not matched to a gene: 4. CDR1 and CDR2 from the germline V gene are SEHNR and FQNEAQ (reference sequence). CDR3 in DNA: TGTGCCAGCAGTCAGGGGGCGCGTGGCTACACCTTC. Translation gives CASSQGARGYTF.

Turning to this clonotype: A junction boundary mismatches the germline segment, possibly from a read error. The rearrangement uses TRBV7-6 and TRBJ1-3; no definite D call. The germline CDR1 and CDR2 sequences are SGHVS and FNYEAQ. The CDR3 is 14 amino acids. In DNA form, the CDR3 reads TGTGCCAACAGCTTAGGGTTCTCTGGAAACACCATATATTTT. Protein sequence: CANSLGFSGNTIYF.

In regard to this clonotype: This could be a read error, since a much larger clone is one nucleotide away. V and J are TRBV7-6 and TRBJ2-5; D possibly matches TRBD1 or TRBD2 (5 bases each). This CDR3 is built from 13 residues. CDR1 and CDR2 (germline): SGHVS, FNYEAQ. CDR3 nucleotides: TGTGCTAGCAGCTTAGTGCGAGGGGAGACCCAGTGCTTC. It codes for CASSLVRGETQCF. Variable domain in full (rest from reference TRBV7-6 and TRBJ2-5): GAGVSQSPRYKVTKRGQDVALRCDPISGHVSLYWYRQALGQGPEFLTYFNYEAQQDKSGLPNDRFSAERPEGSISTLTIQRTEQRDSAMYRCASSLVRGETQCFGPGTRLLVL.

The V gene is TRBV3-1, the J gene TRBJ2-5; D gene unclear. The CDR3 sequence is 17 residues long. Trimming took 1 base from V and 2 from J, leaving 17 bases between them. Germline CDR1 is LGHDT and CDR2 is YNNKEL (reference sequence). CDR3 protein: CASSQVFERTEQETQYF. CDR3 sequence (DNA): TGTGCCAGCAGCCAAGTATTTGAAAGGACGGAACAAGAGACCCAGTACTTC.

V and J are TRBV6-5 and TRBJ2-4, with 9 nucleotides matching TRBD2. Germline V gives CDR1 MNHEY, CDR2 SVGAGI. The CDR3 is 18 amino acids. With 7 bases clipped from V and 1 base from J, the junction kept 14 bases outside the gene matches. CDR3 region: CASKLASGVSGAKNIQYF. The CDR3, as DNA: TGTGCCAGCAAGTTGGCTAGCGGGGTCTCGGGGGCCAAAAACATTCAGTACTTC.

The V gene is TRBV20-1, the J gene TRBJ2-1; TRBD2 matches at 9 bases. Germline V CDR1 and CDR2: DFQATT, SNEGSKA (reference sequence). V lost 2 bases and J lost 3; bases outside the gene matches: 2. CDR3 length: 14 residues. CDR3 bases: TGCAGTGCTAGATTGCGGGGGGGCTACAATGAGCAGTTCTTC. Its protein is CSARLRGGYNEQFF.